The clone carrying this T cell receptor beta chain was seen more than once but under ten times. What it binds is not known. This CDR3 comprises 14 residues. Germline V gene data show CDR1 as SGHNT and CDR2 as YYREEE (reference sequence). The V gene end was trimmed by 4 bases and the J gene end by 5 bases; junction bases not matched to a gene: 7. In TCRdb, the 5' RACE reads were re-called with MiXCR into one record per CDR3 protein. The sample has over 120,000 distinct CDR3 sequences; 6% to 7% are singletons. These data originate in a study of T-cell memory formation after mild COVID-19. Study information: TCR clusters showed largely donor specificity.

Overall study findings and caveats: Clones contracting day 15 to 85 were balanced CD4/CD8; later expanders leaned CD4+.

Sequences were obtained from PBMCs or a T cell subset sorted from them (not recorded which). The receptor was isolated from an adult woman who had mild COVID-19 (a few samples of this study predate the infection). Cell type and time point are not known. The V call is TRBV5-4, the J call TRBJ2-5; 8 bases are shared with TRBD2. The CDR3 protein is CASSPRGASETQYF. Written as DNA, the CDR3 is TGTGCCAGCAGCCCGCGGGGGGCGAGTGAGACCCAGTACTTC.